This T cell receptor beta chain was found in a study of blood T cell repertoires in COVID-19. For the study at large: COVID-19 samples collected from the United States, Italy and Spain covered acute and convalescent phases. PBMCs, B-cell-depleted T cells, or T cells provided the cDNA or gDNA that made up the material.

Under the authors' procedure: Estimation of nucleated cell counts relied on the amplification of reference gene primers. The data were produced by immunoSEQ multiplex PCR, yet TCRdb's version contains in-frame clones alone and is incomplete. For V, J and clone size, that table is used; D and trimming come from the DNA. The sample yields approximately 220,000 clones, approximately 80% seen once. Germline V CDR1 and CDR2: MDHEN, SYDVKM. Between the trimmed V and J ends, which lost 5 bases and 4 bases, there was a span of 17 bases. This CDR3 region has 16 residues. The chain joins TRBV28 to TRBJ1-4; weak D call: TRBD1 (5 bases). Sequenced material: peripheral blood. The receptor was isolated from a man aged 35-49 years with acute or convalescent COVID-19. CDR3 sequence reads: CASSHSYAGGNEKLFF. CDR3 nucleotides: TGTGCCAGCAGTCACTCGTACGCGGGGGGTAATGAAAAACTGTTTTTT.